The text below deals with one T cell receptor (beta chain). The data were obtained in a study of blood T cell repertoires in COVID-19. Overall study: From T cells, B-cell-depleted T cells, or PBMCs came the material, which was cDNA or gDNA.

In the authors' workflow: Estimates of nucleated cell counts were drawn from the amplification of reference gene primers. TCRdb keeps only in-frame clones here, not all; method: immunoSEQ multiplex PCR. V, J and clone size are those of that table, while D and trimming were read from the DNA. The sample shows about 39,000 clones, 80% to 90% of them seen only once. Germline assignment: CDR1 SNHLY and CDR2 FYNNEI. This CDR3 contains 15 residues. Trimming at V came to 3 bases and at J to 3 bases, leaving 4 bases not matched to a gene. Sequenced: peripheral blood. The chain is built from TRBV2 and TRBJ2-3, with 9 nucleotides matching TRBD1. This clonotype originated in a man in his 60s in a cohort sampled during active COVID-19. The DNA of the CDR3 is TGTGCCAGCAGTGATGTGGGACAGGGAACAGATACGCAGTATTTT. This translates into CASSDVGQGTDTQYF.